This TCR beta chain comes out of a study of shared clonotypes between healthy human individuals. In the study overall: CD4 naive cells filled three plates per donor, CD4 memory three, CD8 naive two and CD8 memory one.

A remark on this clone: Its target is unknown.

Findings and limits, study-wide: Incompleteness in sorted-subset sequencing, despite large depth, was shown by rarefaction.

Trimming took off 5 bases at V and 7 bases at J, with 14 bases between the two ends. Germline V gives CDR1 SGHDN, CDR2 FVKESK. The CDR3 sequence is 13 residues long. None of the donors, who were healthy HIV-negative adults, had recently had acute infections or vaccinations. It was at deep level that the assay was run. Sequenced by immunoSEQ multiplex PCR; TCRdb stores in-frame clones only, minus some. The table lists some 2,100,000 clones, under 97% of them singletons. This clonotype originated in a young man in good health. The specimen was naive CD4+ T cells sorted from blood. As to subset: CD45RA+ positively selected. This chain connects TRBV14 to TRBJ2-5, with a possible D match to TRBD1 (7 bases). The CDR3 protein is CASSGTAEGTQYF. In DNA form, the CDR3 reads TGTGCCAGCAGCGGGACAGCGGAGGGGACCCAGTACTTC.